This T cell receptor (beta chain) stems from a study of radiotherapy plus CTLA-4 blockade in lung cancer. General study points: Early blood T cell clone dynamics reportedly forecast response best, with interferon-beta.

The table came from immunoSEQ multiplex PCR; TCRdb's copy has only in-frame clones and leaves some out. This sample has fewer than 55,000 clones, with around 77% found just once. As regards this clone: Its target is unknown.

In germline, CDR1 is SEHNR, CDR2 FQNEAQ (reference sequence). CDR3 length: 16 amino acids. The V and J ends lost 6 bases and 6 bases, in that order; junction bases with no gene match: 12. Patients in the study, people with chemo-refractory metastatic non-small-cell lung cancer, received focal radiation plus ipilimumab CTLA-4 blockade. The source was peripheral blood, collected from a patient treated with radiotherapy plus ipilimumab. The rearrangement links TRBV7-9 to TRBJ2-1, with 9 bases aligning to TRBD2. This TCR was recovered from a human donor with non-small cell lung cancer whose response to radiotherapy plus ipilimumab could not be evaluated. The CDR3 here is CASRHQAGGRVNEQFF. The CDR3 DNA reads as TGTGCCAGCAGACACCAAGCGGGAGGTCGGGTCAATGAGCAGTTCTTC.